This TCR beta chain emerged from a study of tumor-infiltrating lymphocytes in primary liver carcinoma. About the study: Stage T1-T3 N0M0 tumors measured about 4 to 10 cm at most. Study-level points and caveats: Reduced overlap was seen in tumor-adjacent and tumor-blood pairs versus tumor region pairs.

As regards this clonotype: No antigen is known for it. Likely a read error: the CDR3 ends without its conserved phenylalanine or tryptophan.

The source of the blood RNA was unsorted whole blood, and germline DNA was extracted as well. Priming with a constant-region primer yielded TCR beta cDNA from 450 to 550 ng total RNA. TCR beta libraries came from three nested multiplex PCR rounds using slightly modified ARM-PCR. Rounds one and two of PCR, each of roughly 11 cycles, were primed with TRBV1-TRBV30 forward primers and a C-beta reverse primer. TCRdb ran MiXCR on the multiplex PCR reads and lists one entry per CDR3 protein. Of approximately 330,000 distinct CDR3 sequences listed, around three fifths are singletons. CDR1 is SGHAT, CDR2 FQNNGV, per germline. This CDR3 has 14 amino acids.

Specimen: peripheral blood. The J gene is TRBJ1-2, the V gene TRBV11-2; D unclear. The TCR comes from a man in his forties with primary liver carcinoma and hepatitis B virus infection. The CDR3 DNA is TGTGCCAGTAGCTTAGGCACGGTTAACTATGGCTACACCCTC. It encodes CASSLGTVNYGYTL.